This is a list of T cell receptor beta chains from one sample in a study of cytomegalovirus exposure and HLA in healthy donors. Using immunoSEQ multiplex PCR, the repertoire was profiled, and TCRdb retains in-frame clones only, with some absent. The sample includes 170,000 or so clones, roughly 84% of them seen just once. What was sequenced was PBMCs. The receptor source for this set is a woman under 30 in good health and CMV-seropositive. Each CDR3 is given with its conserved first and last residue. D genes are given only for firm matches. Size tells how often a clone was seen (once, few, many) or the class of an expanded clone, and some rows leave it out.

TRBV29-1,TRBJ1-1,-,-,CSVEDSRRVNTEAFF,TGCAGCGTTGAAGATTCCAGGAGGGTGAACACTGAAGCTTTCTTT
TRBV6-1,TRBJ1-2,-,once,CATRRGPGYTF,TGTGCCACCAGGCGGGGGCCCGGCTACACCTTC
TRBV5-1,TRBJ2-7,-,few,CASSLGASYEQYF,TGCGCCAGCAGCTTAGGGGCCTCCTACGAGCAGTACTTC
TRBV4-1,TRBJ1-1,TRBD1,once,CASSQPGRGGFTGRAFF,TGCGCCAGCAGCCAACCGGGTCGAGGGGGCTTTACGGGAAGAGCTTTCTTT
TRBV7-7,TRBJ2-5,TRBD2,-,CASSPGLAGVRETQYF,TGTGCCAGCAGCCCGGGACTAGCGGGGGTCCGGGAGACCCAGTACTTC
TRBV28,TRBJ1-2,TRBD1,-,CASSLTGDFYGYTF,TGTGCCAGCAGTTTGACAGGGGATTTCTATGGCTACACCTTC
TRBV5-4,TRBJ1-5,-,-,CASDPAPRLFFF,TGTGCCAGCGACCCCGCCCCGAGACTCTTTTTTTTT
TRBV7-9,TRBJ2-1,-,-,CASSLAWGRTEQFF,TGTGCCAGCAGCTTAGCGTGGGGGCGCACTGAGCAGTTCTTC
TRBV5-4,TRBJ2-5,TRBD1,-,CASSFPGQGLQETQYF,TGTGCCAGCAGCTTCCCGGGACAGGGACTACAAGAGACCCAGTACTTC
TRBV7-3,TRBJ2-3,TRBD2,-,CASSDRLASTDMQYF,TGTGCCAGCAGCGATCGACTAGCAAGCACAGATATGCAGTATTTT
TRBV2,TRBJ2-5,-,-,CASSDKLAEGTQYF,TGTGCCAGCAGTGATAAACTAGCCGAGGGGACCCAGTACTTC
TRBV27,TRBJ1-4,TRBD1,-,CASKTGDEKLFF,TGTGCCAGCAAGACAGGGGATGAAAAACTGTTTTTT
TRBV29-1,TRBJ1-2,-,-,CSVDIVGGHGYTF,TGCAGCGTAGATATCGTGGGAGGGCATGGCTACACCTTC
TRBV7-2,TRBJ1-2,TRBD1,few,CASSSLQGAVRGYTF,TGTGCCAGCAGCTCCCTACAGGGGGCGGTTCGTGGCTACACCTTC
TRBV11-2,TRBJ2-3,-,-,CASSFLKEGQRTDTQYF,TGTGCCAGCAGCTTTCTGAAGGAGGGGCAGCGCACAGATACGCAGTATTTT
TRBV2,TRBJ2-5,-,once,CASKGGSQETQYF,TGTGCCAGCAAAGGCGGCAGTCAAGAGACCCAGTACTTC
TRBV28,TRBJ1-2,TRBD1,-,CASSLGGTGLNYGYTF,TGTGCCAGCAGTTTAGGGGGGACAGGGCTTAACTATGGCTACACCTTC
TRBV4-1,TRBJ1-1,TRBD1,-,CASSQAGQGNTEAFF,TGCGCCAGCAGCCAAGCCGGACAGGGGAACACTGAAGCTTTCTTT
TRBV7-8,TRBJ2-7,-,-,CASSANSYEQYF,TGTGCCAGCAGCGCGAACTCCTACGAGCAGTACTTC
TRBV7-6,TRBJ2-1,TRBD1,-,CASSTAGTGFYNEQFF,TGTGCCAGCAGTACTGCCGGGACAGGTTTCTACAATGAGCAGTTCTTC
TRBV11-1,TRBJ2-2,-,-,CASSLGGLAGELFF,TGTGCCAGCAGCTTAGGAGGGCTCGCCGGGGAGCTGTTTTTT
TRBV28,TRBJ1-2,-,-,CASSTGTQNYGYTF,TGTGCCAGCAGTACCGGGACACAAAACTATGGCTACACCTTC
TRBV4-2,TRBJ1-2,-,-,CASSQAGDYGYTF,TGTGCCAGCAGCCAAGCGGGGGACTATGGCTACACCTTC
TRBV5-1,TRBJ2-7,-,-,CASSLDWRGGEQYF,TGCGCCAGCAGCTTGGATTGGAGGGGGGGCGAGCAGTACTTC
TRBV11-3,TRBJ2-3,TRBD2,-,CASSPFSGGGADTQYF,TGTGCCAGCAGCCCGTTTAGCGGGGGGGGTGCAGATACGCAGTATTTT
TRBV7-9,TRBJ2-3,TRBD2,-,CASSARTSGGTDTQYF,TGTGCCAGCAGCGCCCGGACTAGCGGGGGCACAGATACGCAGTATTTT
TRBV19,TRBJ1-2,TRBD1,-,CASKWRTGRRGYTF,TGTGCCAGTAAATGGAGGACAGGCCGCAGGGGCTACACCTTC
TRBV19,TRBJ2-1,TRBD2,-,CASSIRASGGPNEQFF,TGTGCCAGTAGTATAAGGGCTAGCGGGGGACCCAATGAGCAGTTCTTC
TRBV29-1,TRBJ1-2,TRBD1,-,CSGSTGVGYGYTF,TGCAGCGGGTCGACAGGGGTGGGCTATGGCTACACCTTC
TRBV4-3,TRBJ1-2,TRBD1,-,CASSQEIFYRGRNYGYTF,TGCGCCAGCAGCCAAGAAATCTTCTACAGGGGGCGGAACTATGGCTACACCTTC
TRBV4-2,TRBJ2-7,-,-,CASSQDRRPDLEQYF,TGTGCCAGCAGCCAAGATAGGCGGCCCGACCTGGAGCAGTACTTC
TRBV7-9,TRBJ2-7,TRBD1,-,CASSLARDRVEQYF,TGTGCCAGCAGCTTAGCCAGGGACAGGGTCGAGCAGTACTTC
TRBV11-1,TRBJ1-2,TRBD1,-,CASSLASAGGYYGYTF,TGTGCCAGCAGCTTAGCGTCGGCAGGGGGATATTATGGCTACACCTTC
TRBV6-5,TRBJ1-5,-,-,CASSYSSSSNQPQHF,TGTGCCAGCAGTTACTCGAGTAGTAGCAATCAGCCCCAGCATTTT